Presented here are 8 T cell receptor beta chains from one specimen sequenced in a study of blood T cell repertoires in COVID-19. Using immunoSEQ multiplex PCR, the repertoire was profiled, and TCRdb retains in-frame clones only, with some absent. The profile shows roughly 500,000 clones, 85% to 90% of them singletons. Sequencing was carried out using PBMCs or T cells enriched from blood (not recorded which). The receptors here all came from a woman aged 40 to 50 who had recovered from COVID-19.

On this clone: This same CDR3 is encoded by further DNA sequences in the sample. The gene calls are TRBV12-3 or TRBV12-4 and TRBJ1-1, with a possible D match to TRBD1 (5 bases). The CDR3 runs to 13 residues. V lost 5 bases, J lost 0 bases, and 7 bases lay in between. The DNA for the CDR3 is TGTGCCAGCAGTAGCAGGGTGAACACTGAAGCTTTCTTT. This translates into CASSSRVNTEAFF.

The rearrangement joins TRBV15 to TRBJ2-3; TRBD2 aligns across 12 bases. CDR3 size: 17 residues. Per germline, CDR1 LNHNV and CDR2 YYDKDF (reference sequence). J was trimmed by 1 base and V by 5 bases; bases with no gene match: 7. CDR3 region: CATSGILAGGRTDTQYF. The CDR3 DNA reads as TGTGCCACCAGCGGGATACTAGCGGGAGGCCGCACAGATACGCAGTATTTT. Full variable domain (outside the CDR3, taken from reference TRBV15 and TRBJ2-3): DAMVIQNPRYQVTQFGKPVTLSCSQTLNHNVMYWYQQKSSQAPKLLFHYYDKDFNNEADTPDNFQSRRPNTSFCFLDIRSPGLGDTAMYLCATSGILAGGRTDTQYFGPGTRLTVL.

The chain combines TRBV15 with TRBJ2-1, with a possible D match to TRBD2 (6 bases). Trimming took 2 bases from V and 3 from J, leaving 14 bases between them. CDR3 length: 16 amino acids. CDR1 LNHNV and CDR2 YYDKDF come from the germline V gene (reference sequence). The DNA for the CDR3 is TGTGCCACCAGCAGAACTACTAGCCCAATCTACAATGAGCAGTTCTTC. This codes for CATSRTTSPIYNEQFF.

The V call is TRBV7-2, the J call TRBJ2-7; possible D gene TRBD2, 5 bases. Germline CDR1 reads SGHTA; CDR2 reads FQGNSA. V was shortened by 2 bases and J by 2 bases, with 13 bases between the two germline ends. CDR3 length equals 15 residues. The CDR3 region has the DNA TGTGCCAGCAGCTTATTGGGTGGGAGCGCCTACGAGCAGTACTTC. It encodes CASSLLGGSAYEQYF. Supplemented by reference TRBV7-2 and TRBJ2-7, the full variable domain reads GAGVSQSPSNKVTEKGKDVELRCDPISGHTALYWYRQSLGQGLEFLIYFQGNSAPDKSGLPSDRFSAERTGGSVSTLTIQRTQQEDSAVYLCASSLLGGSAYEQYFGPGTRLTVT.

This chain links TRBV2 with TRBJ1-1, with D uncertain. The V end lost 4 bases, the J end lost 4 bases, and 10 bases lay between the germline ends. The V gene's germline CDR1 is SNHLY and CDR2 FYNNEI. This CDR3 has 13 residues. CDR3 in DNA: TGTGCCAGCAGTGGGCCGCAGTCCACTGAAGCTTTCTTT. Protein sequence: CASSGPQSTEAFF.

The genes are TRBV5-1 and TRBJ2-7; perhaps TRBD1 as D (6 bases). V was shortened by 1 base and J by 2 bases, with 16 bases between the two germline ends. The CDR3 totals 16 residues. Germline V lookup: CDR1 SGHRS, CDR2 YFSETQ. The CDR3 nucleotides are TGCGCCAGCAGCTTGTTTGGCCAGGGGTCCACCTACGAGCAGTACTTC. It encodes CASSLFGQGSTYEQYF.

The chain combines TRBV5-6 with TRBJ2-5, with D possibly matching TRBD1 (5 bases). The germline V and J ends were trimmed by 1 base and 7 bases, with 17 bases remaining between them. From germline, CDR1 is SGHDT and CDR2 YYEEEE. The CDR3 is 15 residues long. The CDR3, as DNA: TGTGCCAGCAGCTTGTCAGGGTCGGGTTTAGGGACCCAGTACTTC. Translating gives CASSLSGSGLGTQYF. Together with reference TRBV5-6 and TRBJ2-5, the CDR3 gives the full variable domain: DAGVTQSPTHLIKTRGQQVTLRCSPKSGHDTVSWYQQALGQGPQFIFQYYEEEERQRGNFPDRFSGHQFPNYSSELNVNALLLGDSALYLCASSLSGSGLGTQYFGPGTRLLVL.

Here the CDR3 DNA reads TGTGCCAGTAGTATCGGGTTAGATACGCAGTATTTT. Amino acids: CASSIGLDTQYF. This chain joins TRBV19 and TRBJ2-3; no firm D call. Looked up from germline, CDR1 is LNHDA and CDR2 is SQIVND (reference sequence). V was pared by 3 bases and J by 5 bases, with 6 bases between. The length of the CDR3 is 12 residues.